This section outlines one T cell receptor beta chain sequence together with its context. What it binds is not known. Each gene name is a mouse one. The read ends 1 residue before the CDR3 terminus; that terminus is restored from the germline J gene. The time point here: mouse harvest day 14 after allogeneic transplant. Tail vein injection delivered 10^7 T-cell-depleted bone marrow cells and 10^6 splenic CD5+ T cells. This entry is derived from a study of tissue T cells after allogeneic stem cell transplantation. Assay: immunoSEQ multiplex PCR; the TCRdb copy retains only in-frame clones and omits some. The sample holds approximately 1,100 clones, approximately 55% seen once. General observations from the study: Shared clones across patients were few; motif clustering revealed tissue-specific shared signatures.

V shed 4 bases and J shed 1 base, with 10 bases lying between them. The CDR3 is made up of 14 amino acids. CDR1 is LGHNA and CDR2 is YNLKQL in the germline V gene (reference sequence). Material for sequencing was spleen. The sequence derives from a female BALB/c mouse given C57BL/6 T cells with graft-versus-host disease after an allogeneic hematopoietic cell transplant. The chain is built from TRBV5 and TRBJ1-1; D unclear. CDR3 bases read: TGTGCCAGCAGCCCAGGCAGATTAAACACAGAAGTCTTC. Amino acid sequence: CASSPGRLNTEVF. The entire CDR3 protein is CASSPGRLNTEVFF.